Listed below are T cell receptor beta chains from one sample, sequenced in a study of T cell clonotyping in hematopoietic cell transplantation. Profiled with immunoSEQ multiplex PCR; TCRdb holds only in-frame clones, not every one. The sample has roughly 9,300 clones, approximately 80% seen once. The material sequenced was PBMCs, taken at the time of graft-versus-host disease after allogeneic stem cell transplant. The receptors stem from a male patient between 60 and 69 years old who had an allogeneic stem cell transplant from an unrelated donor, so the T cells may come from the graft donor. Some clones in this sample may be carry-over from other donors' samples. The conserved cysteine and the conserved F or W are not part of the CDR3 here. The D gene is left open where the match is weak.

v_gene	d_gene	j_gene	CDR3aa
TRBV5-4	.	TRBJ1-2	ASSFGSGQNYGYT
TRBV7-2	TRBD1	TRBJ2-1	ASSLGQGSHPQF
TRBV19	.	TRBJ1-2	ASRAWGYGYT
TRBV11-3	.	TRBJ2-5	ASSKGLREGETQY
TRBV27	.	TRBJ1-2	ASSPSNTGTSGYT
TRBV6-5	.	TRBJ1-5	ASSRTGGRDQPQH
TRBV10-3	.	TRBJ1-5	AISESLAVNQPQH
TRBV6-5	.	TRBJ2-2	ASRVGTLTGELF
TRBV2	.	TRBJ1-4	AMWADTNEKLF
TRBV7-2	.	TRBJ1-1	ASSKGTTENTEAF
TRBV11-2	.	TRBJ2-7	ASSYGQLYEQY
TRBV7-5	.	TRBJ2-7	ARSPDRGQPVSYEQY
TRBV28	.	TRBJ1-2	ASSPPTGVGVHYGYT
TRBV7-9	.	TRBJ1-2	ASSLANYGYT
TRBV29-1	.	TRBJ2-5	SVRAPQEETQY
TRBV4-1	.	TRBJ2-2	ASSRLPIKAPLQKRVPGELF
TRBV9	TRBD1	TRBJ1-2	ASSVATGTVGYT
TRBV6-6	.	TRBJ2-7	ASTLDSSYEQY
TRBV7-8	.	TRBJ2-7	ASSFSFSYEQY
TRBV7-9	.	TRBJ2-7	ASSATAYEQY
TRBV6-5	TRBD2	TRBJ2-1	ASSLAGGEHNEQF
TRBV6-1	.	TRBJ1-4	ASSADGIEKLF
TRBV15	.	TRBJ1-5	ATSRDPRGNQPQH
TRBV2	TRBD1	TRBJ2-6	ASSPRTGGGVRSGANVLT
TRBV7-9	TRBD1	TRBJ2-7	ASSPDRGEQY
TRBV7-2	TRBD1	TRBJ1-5	ASSLAVRGSGNQPQH
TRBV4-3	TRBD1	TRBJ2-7	ASSPTLDRPYEQY
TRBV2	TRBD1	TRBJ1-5	ASSGGGGRPQH
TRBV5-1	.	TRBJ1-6	ASSLTPGQGRNSPLH
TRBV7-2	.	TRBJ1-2	ASSTSNYGYT
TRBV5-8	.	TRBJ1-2	ASGSFPSINYGYT
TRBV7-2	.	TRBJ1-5	ASSLREVGQPQH
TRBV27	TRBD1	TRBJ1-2	ASSSYRGIYT
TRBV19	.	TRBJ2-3	ASSVLESDTQY
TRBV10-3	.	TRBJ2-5	AISESVGEKTQY
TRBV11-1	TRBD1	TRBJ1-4	ASSLEGTDEKLF
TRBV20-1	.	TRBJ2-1	SAISAEQF
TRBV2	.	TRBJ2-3	ASSEIASTDTQY
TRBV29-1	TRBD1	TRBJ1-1	SVRGQGYTEAF
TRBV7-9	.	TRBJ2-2	ASSSIVGAGELF
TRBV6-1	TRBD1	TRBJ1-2	ASRVGTGFGYT
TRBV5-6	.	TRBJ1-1	ASSFDRNTEAF
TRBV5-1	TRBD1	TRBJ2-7	ASSLETGGRYEQY
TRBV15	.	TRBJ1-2	ATSRNRPGVLSGGYT
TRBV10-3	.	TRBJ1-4	AISESPGLPNEKLF